The 10 T cell receptor beta chains listed next were all sequenced from one sample in a study of T cell responses to AZD1222 COVID-19 vaccine. The protocol was immunoSEQ multiplex PCR, while the TCRdb copy is restricted to in-frame clones and leaves out a portion. The repertoire holds some 22,000 clones, with roughly 80% as singletons. Sequenced here: peripheral blood, sampled on day 0 of AZD1222 vaccination. The receptors come from an adult in good health.

V gene TRBV11-2 combines with J gene TRBJ1-1, with 7 bases lining up with TRBD1. Germline V gives CDR1 SGHAT, CDR2 FQNNGV. V was clipped by 3 bases and J by 4 bases; unmatched bases: 2. There are 13 residues in the CDR3. DNA of the CDR3: TGTGCCAGCAGCTTTGGACAGGCCACTGAAGCTTTCTTT. It translates to CASSFGQATEAFF.

The rearrangement joins TRBV5-1 to TRBJ2-5; 7 nucleotides align to TRBD1. The CDR3 is made up of 15 amino acids. With V trimmed by 0 bases and J by 1 base, 3 bases remained unmatched. The germline gives CDR1 SGHRS, CDR2 YFSETQ. The CDR3 spells CASSLVQGLQETQYF. CDR3 DNA sequence: TGCGCCAGCAGCTTGGTACAGGGGCTCCAAGAGACCCAGTACTTC.

The chain couples TRBV6-5 to TRBJ2-7; D remains unclear. Trimming removed 4 bases from V and 3 bases from J, with 13 bases in between. CDR1 and CDR2 (germline): MNHEY, SVGAGI. CDR3 length equals 14 residues. Written as DNA, the CDR3 is TGTGCCAGCAGTTCCCTCGCGATTCTCTACGAGCAGTACTTC. Encoded protein: CASSSLAILYEQYF.

The CDR3 reads CASSNTGVRDIQYF. As DNA, the CDR3 is TGCGCCAGCAGCAACACAGGAGTGCGGGACATTCAGTACTTC. The chain joins TRBV5-1 to TRBJ2-4, with D perhaps being TRBD1 or TRBD2 (5 bases each). Trimming removed 4 bases at V and 8 bases at J, with 16 bases between. The germline gives CDR1 SGHRS, CDR2 YFSETQ. CDR3 length: 14 residues.

The DNA of the CDR3 is TGTGCCAGCACCCCAGGGGGGGGGTTGGTCTCTGAAGCTTTCTTT. It yields the protein CASTPGGGLVSEAFF. This rearrangement joins TRBV6-5 to TRBJ1-1, with 7 nucleotides matching TRBD1. Germline V lookup: CDR1 MNHEY, CDR2 SVGAGI. This CDR3 has 15 residues. J lost 6 bases, V lost 7 bases, and 14 bases had no gene match.

The chain couples TRBV6-2 or TRBV6-3 to TRBJ2-1; D may match TRBD1 or TRBD2 (6 bases each). V was cut by 4 bases and J by 1 base, with 17 bases left in between. Germline CDR1 and CDR2: MNHEY and SVGEGT. This CDR3 spans 17 amino acids. CDR3 amino acids: CASSFEPGGFSYNEQFF. The CDR3 nucleotides read TGTGCCAGCAGTTTCGAGCCCGGGGGCTTTTCCTACAATGAGCAGTTCTTC.

This clone was counted between two and nine times. Here the CDR3 reads CASSLGHTNTEAFF. CDR3 in DNA: TGCGCCAGCAGCTTGGGGCATACCAACACTGAAGCTTTCTTT. The V and J genes are TRBV5-1 and TRBJ1-1, with D hard to call. This CDR3 has 14 amino acids. CDR1 is SGHRS and CDR2 is YFSETQ in the germline V gene. V lost 0 bases to trimming and J lost 2 bases, with 8 bases between them.

The chain couples TRBV7-3 to TRBJ2-3; 11 positions agree with TRBD2. Germline trimming cut 4 bases from V and 5 bases from J; bases unmatched to any gene: 5. The CDR3 has 15 amino acids. Germline loops: CDR1 SGHTA, CDR2 FQGTGA. DNA for the CDR3: TGTGCCAGCAGCTCGACTAGCGGGGTTTTAGATACGCAGTATTTT. Translation gives CASSSTSGVLDTQYF. The variable domain in full, completed from reference TRBV7-3 and TRBJ2-3, reads GAGVSQTPSNKVTEKGKYVELRCDPISGHTALYWYRQSLGQGPEFLIYFQGTGAADDSGLPNDRFFAVRPEGSVSTLKIQRTERGDSAVYLCASSSTSGVLDTQYFGPGTRLTVL.

This clone was detected a few times. The chain recombines TRBV6-5 with TRBJ1-1; 7 bases are a match to TRBD1. CDR1 is MNHEY and CDR2 is SVGAGI in the germline V gene. This CDR3 has 12 amino acids. The ends lost 1 base at V and 9 bases at J; junction bases unmatched: 2. The CDR3 sequence: CASSYLGQKAFF. In nucleotides, the CDR3 is TGTGCCAGCAGTTACTTGGGACAGAAAGCTTTCTTT.

The rearrangement links TRBV5-1 to TRBJ1-1, with no clear D. The germline V and J ends were trimmed by 0 bases and 3 bases, with 9 bases remaining between them. CDR3 length: 14 amino acids. Germline V gene lookup returns CDR1 SGHRS and CDR2 YFSETQ. CDR3 DNA sequence: TGCGCCAGCAGCTTGGGCGGGAGTGACACTGAAGCTTTCTTT. Its translation: CASSLGGSDTEAFF.